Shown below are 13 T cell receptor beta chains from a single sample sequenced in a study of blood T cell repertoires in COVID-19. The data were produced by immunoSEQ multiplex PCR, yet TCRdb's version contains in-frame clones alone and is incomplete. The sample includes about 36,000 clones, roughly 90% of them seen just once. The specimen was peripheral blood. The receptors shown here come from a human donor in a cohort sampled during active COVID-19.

The CDR3 coding sequence is TGTGCCAGCAGTTACTCGATACAGGCGAAAGAGACCCAGTACTTC. Residues: CASSYSIQAKETQYF. The rearrangement links TRBV6-5 to TRBJ2-5, with D possibly matching TRBD1 (5 bases). Trimming pared 0 bases from V and 3 bases from J, leaving 11 bases between. The CDR3 sequence is 15 residues long. Germline V CDR1 and CDR2: MNHEY, SVGAGI.

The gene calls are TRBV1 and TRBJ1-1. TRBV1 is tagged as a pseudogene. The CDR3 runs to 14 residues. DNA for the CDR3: TGCACCAGCAGCCCGGGGGTTATGAACACTGAAGCTTTCTTT. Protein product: CTSSPGVMNTEAFF.

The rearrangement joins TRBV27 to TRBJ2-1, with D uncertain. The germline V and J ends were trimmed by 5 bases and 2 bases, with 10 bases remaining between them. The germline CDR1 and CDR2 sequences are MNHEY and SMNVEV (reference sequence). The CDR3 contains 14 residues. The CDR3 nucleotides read TGTGCCAGCAGTCCAGGTGTAGCCTACAATGAGCAGTTCTTC. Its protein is CASSPGVAYNEQFF.

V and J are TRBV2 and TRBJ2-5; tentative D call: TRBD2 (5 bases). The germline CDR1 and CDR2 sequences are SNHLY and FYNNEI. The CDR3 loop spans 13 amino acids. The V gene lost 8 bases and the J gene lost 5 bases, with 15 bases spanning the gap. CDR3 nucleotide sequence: TGTGCCAGCTGGAGAGGGAGTAAGGAGACCCAGTACTTC. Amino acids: CASWRGSKETQYF.

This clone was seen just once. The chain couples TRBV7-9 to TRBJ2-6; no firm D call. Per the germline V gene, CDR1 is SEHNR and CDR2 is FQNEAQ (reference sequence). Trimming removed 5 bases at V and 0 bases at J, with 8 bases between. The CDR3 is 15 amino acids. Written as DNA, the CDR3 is TGTGCCAGCAGCCTCTACTCCTCTGGGGCCAACGTCCTGACTTTC. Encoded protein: CASSLYSSGANVLTF.

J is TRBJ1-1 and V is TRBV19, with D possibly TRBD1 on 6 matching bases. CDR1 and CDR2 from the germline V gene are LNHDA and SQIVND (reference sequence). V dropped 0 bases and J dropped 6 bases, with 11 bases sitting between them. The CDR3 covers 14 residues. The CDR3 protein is CASSIDQGPPEAFF. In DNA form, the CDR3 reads TGTGCCAGTAGTATAGATCAGGGGCCCCCTGAAGCTTTCTTT. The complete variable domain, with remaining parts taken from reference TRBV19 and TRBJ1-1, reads DGGITQSPKYLFRKEGQNVTLSCEQNLNHDAMYWYRQDPGQGLRLIYYSQIVNDFQKGDIAEGYSVSREKKESFPLTVTSAQKNPTAFYLCASSIDQGPPEAFFGQGTRLTVV.

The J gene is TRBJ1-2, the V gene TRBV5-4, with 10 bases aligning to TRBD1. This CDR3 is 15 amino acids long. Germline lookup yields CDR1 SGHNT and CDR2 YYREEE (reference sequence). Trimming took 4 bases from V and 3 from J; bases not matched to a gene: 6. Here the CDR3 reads CASSKGTGDHYGYTF. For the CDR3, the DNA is TGTGCCAGCAGCAAAGGGACAGGGGATCACTATGGCTACACCTTC. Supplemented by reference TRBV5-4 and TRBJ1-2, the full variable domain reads ETGVTQSPTHLIKTRGQQVTLRCSSQSGHNTVSWYQQALGQGPQFIFQYYREEENGRGNFPPRFSGLQFPNYSSELNVNALELDDSALYLCASSKGTGDHYGYTFGSGTRLTVV.

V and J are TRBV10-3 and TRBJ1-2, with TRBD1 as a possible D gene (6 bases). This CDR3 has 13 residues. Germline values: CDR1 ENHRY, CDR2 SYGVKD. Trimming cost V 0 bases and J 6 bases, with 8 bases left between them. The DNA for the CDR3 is TGTGCCATCAGTGAGTCGGGGGGGCATGGCTACACCTTC. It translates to CAISESGGHGYTF.

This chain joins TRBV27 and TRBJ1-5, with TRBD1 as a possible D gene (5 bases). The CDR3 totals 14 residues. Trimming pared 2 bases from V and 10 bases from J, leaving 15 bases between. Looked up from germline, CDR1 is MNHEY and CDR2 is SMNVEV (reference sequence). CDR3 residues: CASSLGLRQGPQHF. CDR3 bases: TGTGCCAGCAGTTTAGGTCTGCGTCAGGGACCCCAGCATTTT.

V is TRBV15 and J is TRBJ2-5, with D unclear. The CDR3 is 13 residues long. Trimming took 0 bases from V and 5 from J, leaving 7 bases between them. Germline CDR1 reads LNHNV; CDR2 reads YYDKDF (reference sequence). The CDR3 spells CATSRDLSETQYF. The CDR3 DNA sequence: TGTGCCACCAGCAGAGATCTTTCCGAGACCCAGTACTTC.

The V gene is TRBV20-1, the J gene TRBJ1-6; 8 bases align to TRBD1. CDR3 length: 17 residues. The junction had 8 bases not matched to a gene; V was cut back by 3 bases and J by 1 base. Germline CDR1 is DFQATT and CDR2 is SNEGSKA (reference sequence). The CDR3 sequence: CSASGTTGGSYNSPLHF. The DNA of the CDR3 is TGCAGTGCTAGTGGGACCACAGGGGGTTCCTATAATTCACCCCTCCACTTT.

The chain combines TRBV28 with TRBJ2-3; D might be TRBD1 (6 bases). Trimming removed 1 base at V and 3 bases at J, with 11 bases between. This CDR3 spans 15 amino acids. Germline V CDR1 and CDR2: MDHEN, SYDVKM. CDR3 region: CASSLYGQPTDTQYF. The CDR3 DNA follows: TGTGCCAGCAGTTTATACGGACAGCCTACAGATACGCAGTATTTT.

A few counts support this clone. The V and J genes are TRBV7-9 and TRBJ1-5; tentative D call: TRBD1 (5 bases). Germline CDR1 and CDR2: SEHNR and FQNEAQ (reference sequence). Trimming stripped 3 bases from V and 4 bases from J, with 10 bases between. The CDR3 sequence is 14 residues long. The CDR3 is CASSFGHSNQPQHF. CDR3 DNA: TGTGCCAGCAGCTTCGGACACTCTAATCAGCCCCAGCATTTT.